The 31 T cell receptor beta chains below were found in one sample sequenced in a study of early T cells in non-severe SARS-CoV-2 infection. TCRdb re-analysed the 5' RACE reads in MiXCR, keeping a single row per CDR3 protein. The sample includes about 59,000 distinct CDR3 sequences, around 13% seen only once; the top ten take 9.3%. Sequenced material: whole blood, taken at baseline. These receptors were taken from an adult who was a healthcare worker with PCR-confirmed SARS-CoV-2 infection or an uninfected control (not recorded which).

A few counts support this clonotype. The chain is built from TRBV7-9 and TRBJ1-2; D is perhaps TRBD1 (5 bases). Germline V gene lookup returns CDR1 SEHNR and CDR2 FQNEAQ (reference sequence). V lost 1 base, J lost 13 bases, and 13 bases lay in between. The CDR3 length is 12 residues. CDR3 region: CASSLGGAVFTF. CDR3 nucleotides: TGTGCCAGCAGCTTAGGTGGGGCGGTTTTCACCTTC.

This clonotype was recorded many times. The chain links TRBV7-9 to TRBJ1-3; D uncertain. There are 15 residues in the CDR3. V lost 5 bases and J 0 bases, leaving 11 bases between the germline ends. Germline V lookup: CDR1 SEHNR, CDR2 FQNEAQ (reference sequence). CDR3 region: CASSLGDLSGNTIYF. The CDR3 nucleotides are TGTGCCAGCAGCCTGGGAGATCTCTCTGGAAACACCATATATTTT.

CDR3 sequence: CASRTGEAGELFF. As DNA, the CDR3 is TGTGCCAGCAGGACAGGGGAGGCCGGGGAGCTGTTTTTT. The genes are TRBV6-5 and TRBJ2-2, with 8 bases lining up with TRBD1. Germline V CDR1 and CDR2: MNHEY, SVGAGI. This CDR3 has 13 amino acids. J gave up 6 bases and V 6 bases, and 3 bases lay outside the gene matches.

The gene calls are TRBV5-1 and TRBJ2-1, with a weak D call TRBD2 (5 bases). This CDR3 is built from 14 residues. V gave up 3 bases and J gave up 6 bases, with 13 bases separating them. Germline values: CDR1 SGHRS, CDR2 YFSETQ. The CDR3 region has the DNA TGCGCCAGCAGCTCTCTTAGCGATGGCAATGAGCAGTTCTTC. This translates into CASSSLSDGNEQFF.

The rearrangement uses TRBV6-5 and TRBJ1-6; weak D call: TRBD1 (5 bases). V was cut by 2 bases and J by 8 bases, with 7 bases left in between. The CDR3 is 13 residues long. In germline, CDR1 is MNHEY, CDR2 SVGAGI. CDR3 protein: CASSYVGDSPLHF. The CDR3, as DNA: TGTGCCAGCAGTTACGTAGGGGATTCACCCCTCCACTTT.

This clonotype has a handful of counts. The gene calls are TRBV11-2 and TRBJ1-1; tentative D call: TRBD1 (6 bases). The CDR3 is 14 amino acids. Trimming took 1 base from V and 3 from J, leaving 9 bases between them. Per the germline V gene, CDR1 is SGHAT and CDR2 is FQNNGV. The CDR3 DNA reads TGTGCCAGCAGCTTAGCAGGGGAGGACACTGAAGCTTTCTTT. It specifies CASSLAGEDTEAFF.

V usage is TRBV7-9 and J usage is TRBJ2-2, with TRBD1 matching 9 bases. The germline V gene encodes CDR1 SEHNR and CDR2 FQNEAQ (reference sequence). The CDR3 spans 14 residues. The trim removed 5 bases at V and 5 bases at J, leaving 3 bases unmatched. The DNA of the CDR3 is TGTGCCAGCAGCCCTGGGACAGGGACCGGGGAGCTGTTTTTT. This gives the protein CASSPGTGTGELFF.

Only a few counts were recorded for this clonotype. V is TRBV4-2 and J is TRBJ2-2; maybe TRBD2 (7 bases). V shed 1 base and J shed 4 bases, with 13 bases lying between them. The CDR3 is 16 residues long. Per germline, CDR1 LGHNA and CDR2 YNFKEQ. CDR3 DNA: TGTGCCAGCAGCCAAGTGGCGGGGGCGGGCACCGGGGAGCTGTTTTTT. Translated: CASSQVAGAGTGELFF.

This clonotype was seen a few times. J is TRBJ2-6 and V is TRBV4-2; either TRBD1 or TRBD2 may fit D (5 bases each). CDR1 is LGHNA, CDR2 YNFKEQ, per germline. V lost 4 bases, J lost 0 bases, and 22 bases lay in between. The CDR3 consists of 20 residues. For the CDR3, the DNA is TGTGCCAGCAGCCCCGTACTTGCCGGGACCCCAAGCTCTGGGGCCAACGTCCTGACTTTC. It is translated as CASSPVLAGTPSSGANVLTF.

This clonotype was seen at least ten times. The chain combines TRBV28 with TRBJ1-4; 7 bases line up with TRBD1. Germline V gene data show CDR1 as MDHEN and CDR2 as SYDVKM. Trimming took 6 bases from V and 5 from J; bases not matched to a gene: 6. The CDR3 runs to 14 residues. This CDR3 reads CASRRLGQNEKLFF. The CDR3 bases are TGTGCCAGCAGGCGCCTGGGACAGAATGAAAAACTGTTTTTT.

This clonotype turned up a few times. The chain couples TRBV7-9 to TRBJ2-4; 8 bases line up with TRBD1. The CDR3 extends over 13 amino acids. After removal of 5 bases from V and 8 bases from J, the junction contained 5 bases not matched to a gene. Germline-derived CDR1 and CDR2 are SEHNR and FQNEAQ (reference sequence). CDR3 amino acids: CASSTGQGHIQYF. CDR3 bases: TGTGCCAGCAGCACCGGACAGGGACACATTCAGTACTTC.

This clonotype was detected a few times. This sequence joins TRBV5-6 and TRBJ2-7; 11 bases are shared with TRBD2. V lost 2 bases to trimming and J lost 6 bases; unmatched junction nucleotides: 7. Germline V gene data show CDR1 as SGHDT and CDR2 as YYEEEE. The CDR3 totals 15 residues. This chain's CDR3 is CASSFELAGAAEQYF. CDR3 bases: TGTGCCAGCAGCTTTGAACTAGCGGGAGCGGCCGAGCAGTACTTC.

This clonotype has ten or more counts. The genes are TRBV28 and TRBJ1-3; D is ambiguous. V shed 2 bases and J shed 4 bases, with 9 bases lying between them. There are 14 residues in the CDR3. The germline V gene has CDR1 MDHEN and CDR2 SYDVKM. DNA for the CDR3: TGTGCCAGCAGTTTACCCAGGATCGGAAACACCATATATTTT. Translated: CASSLPRIGNTIYF.

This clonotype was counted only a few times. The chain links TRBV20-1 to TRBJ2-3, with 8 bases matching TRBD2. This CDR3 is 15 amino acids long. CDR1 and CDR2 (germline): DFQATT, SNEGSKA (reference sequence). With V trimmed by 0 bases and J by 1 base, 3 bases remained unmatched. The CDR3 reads CSAREAGVGTDTQYF. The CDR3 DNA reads TGCAGTGCTAGAGAAGCGGGAGTCGGCACAGATACGCAGTATTTT.

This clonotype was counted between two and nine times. The CDR3 is CASSPTMGLTDTQYF. In DNA form, the CDR3 reads TGTGCCAGCAGCCCGACGATGGGACTCACAGATACGCAGTATTTT. The chain carries TRBV6-5 and TRBJ2-3, with D maybe TRBD2 (6 bases). The germline V gene encodes CDR1 MNHEY and CDR2 SVGAGI. This CDR3 region has 15 residues. Trimming stripped 6 bases from V and 2 bases from J, with 15 bases between.

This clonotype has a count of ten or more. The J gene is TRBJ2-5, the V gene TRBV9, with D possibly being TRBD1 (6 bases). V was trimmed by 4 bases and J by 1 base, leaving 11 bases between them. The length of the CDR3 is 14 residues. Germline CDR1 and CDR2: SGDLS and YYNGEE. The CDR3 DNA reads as TGTGCCAGCAGCCCAGGACAGCCCCAAGAGACCCAGTACTTC. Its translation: CASSPGQPQETQYF.

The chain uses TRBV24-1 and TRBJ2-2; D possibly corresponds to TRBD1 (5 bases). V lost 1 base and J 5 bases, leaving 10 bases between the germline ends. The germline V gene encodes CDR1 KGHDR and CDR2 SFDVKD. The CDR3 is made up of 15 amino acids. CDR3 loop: CATSDFRVTTGELFF. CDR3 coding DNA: TGTGCCACCAGTGATTTCAGGGTAACGACCGGGGAGCTGTTTTTT.

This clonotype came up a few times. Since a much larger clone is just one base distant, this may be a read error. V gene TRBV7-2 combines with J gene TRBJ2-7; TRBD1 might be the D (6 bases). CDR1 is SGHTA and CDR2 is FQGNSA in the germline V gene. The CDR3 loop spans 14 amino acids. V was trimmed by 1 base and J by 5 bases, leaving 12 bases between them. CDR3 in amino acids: CASSLGSGVDEQYF. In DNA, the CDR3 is TGTGCCAGCAGCTTAGGGTCAGGGGTCGACGAGCAGTACTTC.

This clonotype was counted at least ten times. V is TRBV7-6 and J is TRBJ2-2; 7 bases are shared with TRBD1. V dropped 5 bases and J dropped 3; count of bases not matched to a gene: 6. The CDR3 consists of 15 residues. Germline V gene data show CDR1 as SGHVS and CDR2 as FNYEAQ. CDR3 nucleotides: TGTGCCAGCAGCCTCGGGACAGCCCACACCGGGGAGCTGTTTTTT. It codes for CASSLGTAHTGELFF.

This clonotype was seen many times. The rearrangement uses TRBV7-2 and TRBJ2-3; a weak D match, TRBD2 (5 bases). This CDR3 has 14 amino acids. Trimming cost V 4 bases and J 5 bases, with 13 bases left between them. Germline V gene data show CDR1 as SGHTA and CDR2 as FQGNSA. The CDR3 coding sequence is TGTGCCAGCAGCTCCTCACCCCGGGGAGATACGCAGTATTTT. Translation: CASSSSPRGDTQYF.

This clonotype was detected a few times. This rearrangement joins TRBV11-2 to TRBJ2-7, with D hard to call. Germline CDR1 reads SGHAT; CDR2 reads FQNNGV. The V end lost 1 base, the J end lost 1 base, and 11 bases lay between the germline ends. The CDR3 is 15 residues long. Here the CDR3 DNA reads TGTGCCAGCAGCTTAGGGGTGGCTACGTCCTACGAGCAGTACTTC. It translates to CASSLGVATSYEQYF.

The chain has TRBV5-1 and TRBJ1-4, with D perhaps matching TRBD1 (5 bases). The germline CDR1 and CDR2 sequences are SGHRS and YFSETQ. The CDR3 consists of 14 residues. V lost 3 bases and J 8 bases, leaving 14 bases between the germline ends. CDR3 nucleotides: TGCGCCAGCAGCTCGGGACTGGGGGAGGAAAAACTGTTTTTT. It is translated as CASSSGLGEEKLFF.

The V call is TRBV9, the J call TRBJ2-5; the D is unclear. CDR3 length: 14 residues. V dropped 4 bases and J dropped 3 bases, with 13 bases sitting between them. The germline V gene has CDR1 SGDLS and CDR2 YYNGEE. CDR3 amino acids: CASSPAWREETQYF. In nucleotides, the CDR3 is TGTGCCAGCAGCCCCGCTTGGCGAGAAGAGACCCAGTACTTC.

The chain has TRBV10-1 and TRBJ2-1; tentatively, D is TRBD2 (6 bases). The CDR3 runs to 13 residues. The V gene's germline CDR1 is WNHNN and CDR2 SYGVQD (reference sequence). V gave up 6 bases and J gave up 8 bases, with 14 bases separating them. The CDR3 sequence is CASSYNPGDEQFF. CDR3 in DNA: TGCGCCAGCAGCTACAACCCGGGGGATGAGCAGTTCTTC.

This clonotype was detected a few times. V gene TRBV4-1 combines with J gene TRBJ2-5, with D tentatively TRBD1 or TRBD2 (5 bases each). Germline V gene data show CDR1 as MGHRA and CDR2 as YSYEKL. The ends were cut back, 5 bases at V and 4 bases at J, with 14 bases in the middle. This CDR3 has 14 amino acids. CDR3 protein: CASSNNPGRETQYF. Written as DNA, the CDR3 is TGCGCCAGCAGCAATAACCCGGGACGAGAGACCCAGTACTTC.

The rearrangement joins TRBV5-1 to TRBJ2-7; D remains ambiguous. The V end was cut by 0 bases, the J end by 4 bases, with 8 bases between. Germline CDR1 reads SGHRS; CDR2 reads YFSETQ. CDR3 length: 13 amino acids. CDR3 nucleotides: TGCGCCAGCAGCTTGGGGACCAGATACGAGCAGTACTTC. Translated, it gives CASSLGTRYEQYF.

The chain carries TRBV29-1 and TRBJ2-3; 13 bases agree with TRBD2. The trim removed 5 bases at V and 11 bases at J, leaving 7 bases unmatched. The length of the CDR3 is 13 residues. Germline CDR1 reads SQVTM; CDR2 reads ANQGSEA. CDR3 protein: CSVWTSGRVEQYF. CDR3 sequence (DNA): TGCAGCGTTTGGACTAGCGGGAGAGTTGAGCAGTATTTT.

This chain's CDR3 is CASSLGPENIQYF. CDR3 sequence (DNA): TGTGCCAGCAGCTTAGGGCCAGAAAACATTCAGTACTTC. V is TRBV11-2 and J is TRBJ2-4; D is unclear. The CDR3 totals 13 residues. Germline V gives CDR1 SGHAT, CDR2 FQNNGV. Trimming removed 1 base from V and 5 bases from J, with 6 bases in between.

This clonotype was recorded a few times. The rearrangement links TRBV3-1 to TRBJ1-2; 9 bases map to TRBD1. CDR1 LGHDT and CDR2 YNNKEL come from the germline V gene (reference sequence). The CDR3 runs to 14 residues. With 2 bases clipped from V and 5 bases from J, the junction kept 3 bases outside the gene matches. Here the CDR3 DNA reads TGTGCCAGCAGCCAACAGGGACAGGGATATGGCTACACCTTC. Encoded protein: CASSQQGQGYGYTF.

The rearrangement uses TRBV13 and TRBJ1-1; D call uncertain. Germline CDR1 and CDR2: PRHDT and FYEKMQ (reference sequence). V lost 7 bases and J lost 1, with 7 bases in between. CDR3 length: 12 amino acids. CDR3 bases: TGTGCCAGCATTTATCGGAACACTGAAGCTTTCTTT. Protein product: CASIYRNTEAFF.

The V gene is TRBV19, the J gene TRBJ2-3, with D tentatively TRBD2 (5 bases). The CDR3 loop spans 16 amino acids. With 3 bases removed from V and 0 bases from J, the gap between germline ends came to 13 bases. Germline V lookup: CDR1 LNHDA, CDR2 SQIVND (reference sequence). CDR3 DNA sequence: TGTGCCAGTAGTATGGGTCGGACTTATAGCACAGATACGCAGTATTTT. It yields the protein CASSMGRTYSTDTQYF.